The next 25 T cell receptor beta chains were all read from a single sample in a study of Graves' ophthalmopathy and Graves' hyperthyroidism. The authors amplified TCR beta CDR3 regions, and they did so from RNA transcripts for repertoire sequencing. Second-round multiplex PCR came after first-round RT-PCR with HTBI primers. TCRdb fed the multiplex PCR reads into MiXCR, producing one record per CDR3 protein. The table includes around 1.1 million distinct CDR3 sequences, about 38% detected once. Sample: peripheral blood or thyroid tissue (not recorded which). These receptors all come from an adult man with Graves' hyperthyroidism.

Concerning this clonotype itself: This may be a read error: a much more frequent sequence differs by one nucleotide. The CDR3 protein is CASTQRTSLSHEQYF. The CDR3 region has the DNA TGTGCCAGCACCCAAAGGACTAGTCTATCCCACGAGCAGTACTTC. The rearrangement joins TRBV2 to TRBJ2-7, with 7 bases matching TRBD2. Trimming at V came to 7 bases and at J to 5 bases, leaving 14 bases not matched to a gene. The length of the CDR3 is 15 residues. Germline CDR1 reads SNHLY; CDR2 reads FYNNEI.

V usage is TRBV30 and J usage is TRBJ1-3; D is ambiguous. Germline lookup yields CDR1 GTSNPN and CDR2 SVGIG (reference sequence). V lost 4 bases and J 8 bases, leaving 9 bases between the germline ends. This CDR3 is built from 11 residues. CDR3 sequence (DNA): TGTGCCTGGACCGCTCTGGACACCATATATTTT. This gives the protein CAWTALDTIYF.

This chain links TRBV10-2 with TRBJ1-5; 8 nucleotides match TRBD1. The V gene end was trimmed by 2 bases and the J gene end by 5 bases; junction bases not matched to a gene: 5. CDR1 is WSHSY and CDR2 is SAAADI in the germline V gene. The CDR3 contains 15 residues. CDR3 sequence reads: CASSERAGGHQPQHF. The CDR3 nucleotides read TGCGCCAGCAGTGAGAGGGCAGGGGGCCATCAGCCCCAGCATTTT.

The J gene is TRBJ2-2, the V gene TRBV5-1, with TRBD2 matching over 11 bases. The germline CDR1 and CDR2 sequences are SGHRS and YFSETQ. The junction had 9 bases not matched to a gene; V was cut back by 5 bases and J by 0 bases. This CDR3 contains 18 residues. The CDR3 region has the DNA TGCGCCAGCAGTCCTGTAGCGGGAGGGCTCACGAACACCGGGGAGCTGTTTTTT. It translates to CASSPVAGGLTNTGELFF.

V is TRBV20-1 and J is TRBJ1-2; 10 nucleotides match TRBD1. The V gene's germline CDR1 is DFQATT and CDR2 SNEGSKA (reference sequence). The CDR3 extends over 14 amino acids. The ends lost 7 bases at V and 8 bases at J; junction bases unmatched: 13. CDR3 in amino acids: CSEASGTGVLGYTF. The CDR3 region has the DNA TGCAGTGAAGCATCCGGGACAGGGGTCTTGGGCTACACCTTC.

This clonotype was observed at least ten times. The chain has TRBV4-1 and TRBJ2-6; no clear D gene. CDR3 length: 16 amino acids. Germline CDR1 reads MGHRA; CDR2 reads YSYEKL. V lost 7 bases, J lost 3 bases, and 16 bases lay in between. The CDR3 loop is CASTNGQRNGANVLTF. In DNA, the CDR3 is TGCGCCAGCACCAACGGGCAGCGTAATGGGGCCAACGTCCTGACTTTC.

The V call is TRBV9, the J call TRBJ2-7; 9 bases fit TRBD2. V lost 0 bases to trimming and J lost 3 bases; unmatched junction nucleotides: 4. This CDR3 is 15 amino acids long. CDR1 is SGDLS and CDR2 is YYNGEE in the germline V gene. CDR3 DNA: TGTGCCAGCAGCGTAGCAGGTAGCGGGAGCTACGAGCAGTACTTC. The encoded protein is CASSVAGSGSYEQYF. Together with reference TRBV9 and TRBJ2-7, the CDR3 gives the full variable domain: DSGVTQTPKHLITATGQRVTLRCSPRSGDLSVYWYQQSLDQGLQFLIQYYNGEERAKGNILERFSAQQFPDLHSELNLSSLELGDSALYFCASSVAGSGSYEQYFGPGTRLTVT.

The rearrangement links TRBV12-5 to TRBJ1-2, with 9 bases fitting TRBD1. Germline trimming cut 6 bases from V and 4 bases from J; bases unmatched to any gene: 9. CDR1 LGHNT and CDR2 FRNRAP come from the germline V gene. The CDR3 has 15 residues. The CDR3, as DNA: TGTGCTAGTGGATCGTCCGGGACAGGGCTCTATGGCTACACCTTC. It codes for CASGSSGTGLYGYTF.

In its sample, this clonotype was seen once. The chain employs TRBV10-2 and TRBJ1-2, with D hard to call. In germline, CDR1 is WSHSY, CDR2 SAAADI. The CDR3 contains 15 residues. The V end was cut by 4 bases, the J end by 2 bases, with 14 bases between. As DNA, the CDR3 is TGCGCCAGCAGTGGGAGTTATTCGGGCAACTATGGCTACACCTTC. Protein: CASSGSYSGNYGYTF.

This clonotype was counted ten times or more. V gene TRBV10-2 combines with J gene TRBJ1-6; TRBD1 agrees at 7 bases. Germline assignment: CDR1 WSHSY and CDR2 SAAADI. J gave up 3 bases and V 6 bases, and 14 bases lay outside the gene matches. This CDR3 contains 18 residues. In nucleotides, the CDR3 is TGCGCCAGCAGGGAATGGACAGGCACTGGCGACTATAATTCACCCCTCCACTTT. Protein product: CASREWTGTGDYNSPLHF.

Ten or more counts support this clonotype. The chain couples TRBV15 to TRBJ1-3; perhaps TRBD1 as D (5 bases). From germline, CDR1 is LNHNV and CDR2 YYDKDF (reference sequence). The CDR3 covers 15 residues. V lost 3 bases to trimming and J lost 2 bases, with 11 bases between them. Here the CDR3 reads CATSRGVGPGNTIYF. The CDR3 bases are TGTGCCACCAGCAGGGGAGTGGGGCCTGGAAACACCATATATTTT.

The J gene is TRBJ1-5, the V gene TRBV6-2 or TRBV6-3; D is uncertain. The CDR3 extends over 18 amino acids. Trimming shortened V by 1 base and J by 4 bases, and 20 bases separated the two germline ends. The V gene's germline CDR1 is MNHEY and CDR2 SVGEGT. The CDR3 protein is CASSYLTIGLTENQPQHF. The CDR3 region has the DNA TGTGCCAGCAGTTACTTAACGATTGGTCTTACGGAGAATCAGCCCCAGCATTTT.

The sample holds many counts of this clonotype. The J gene is TRBJ2-5, the V gene TRBV7-9; D is ambiguous. Deletions cut 5 bases from V and 4 bases from J, with 8 bases between. Germline V gives CDR1 SEHNR, CDR2 FQNEAQ (reference sequence). The CDR3 totals 12 residues. The CDR3 sequence: CASSTPGETQYF. CDR3 nucleotides: TGTGCCAGCAGCACCCCTGGAGAGACCCAGTACTTC.

This clonotype was seen more than once but under ten times. Germline and junction disagree at one end, which may indicate a read error. The chain couples TRBV10-3 to TRBJ2-7; no clear D. The germline CDR1 and CDR2 sequences are ENHRY and SYGVKD. The CDR3 runs to 14 residues. This CDR3 is CASSYSGRDYEQYF. CDR3 DNA: TGTGCCAGCAGTTACTCGGGCAGAGACTACGAGCAGTACTTC.

This clonotype was counted many times. This chain uses TRBV29-1 with TRBJ1-1, with TRBD1 as a possible D gene (6 bases). The CDR3 has 14 residues. V was cut by 4 bases and J by 1 base, with 13 bases left in between. Germline V gene sequence: CDR1 SQVTM, CDR2 ANQGSEA. The CDR3 coding sequence is TGCAGCGTTGGTAATAGGGGGGGGAACACTGAAGCTTTCTTT. Translation: CSVGNRGGNTEAFF.

V usage is TRBV10-3 and J usage is TRBJ1-1; no clear D gene. Germline V gene data show CDR1 as ENHRY and CDR2 as SYGVKD. The CDR3 sequence is 15 residues long. V lost 10 bases and J 0 bases, leaving 18 bases between the germline ends. CDR3 in amino acids: CASSIVDGLNTEAFF. The DNA for the CDR3 is TGTGCCAGCAGCATCGTGGACGGACTGAACACTGAAGCTTTCTTT.

This clonotype was observed many times. J is TRBJ1-2 and V is TRBV7-2; 7 nucleotides align to TRBD1. The CDR3 sequence is 14 residues long. Looked up from germline, CDR1 is SGHTA and CDR2 is FQGNSA. J gave up 7 bases and V 7 bases, and 12 bases lay outside the gene matches. CDR3 bases: TGTGCCAGCACCCCGGACAGGAGGAGAGGTGGCTACACCTTC. This codes for CASTPDRRRGGYTF.

This clonotype has ten or more counts. The rearrangement joins TRBV20-1 to TRBJ1-5; the D is unclear. This CDR3 contains 15 residues. Germline V lookup: CDR1 DFQATT, CDR2 SNEGSKA (reference sequence). The V gene lost 0 bases and the J gene lost 0 bases, with 9 bases spanning the gap. The CDR3 DNA sequence: TGCAGTGCTAGAGACGGTCGGTATAGCAATCAGCCCCAGCATTTT. Protein product: CSARDGRYSNQPQHF.

Concerning this clonotype itself: The junction does not match germline at one end; this may be a read error. This sequence joins TRBV5-1 and TRBJ2-5; D unresolved. The CDR3 runs to 10 residues. Germline CDR1 SGHRS, CDR2 YFSETQ. CDR3 amino acids: CASTQSTQYF. The CDR3 DNA sequence: TGTGCCAGCACCCAAAGCACCCAGTACTTC.

The rearrangement links TRBV29-1 to TRBJ1-2; 10 nucleotides match TRBD1. Germline values: CDR1 SQVTM, CDR2 ANQGSEA. The CDR3 extends over 11 amino acids. The CDR3: CSYGTGDGYTF. CDR3 nucleotide sequence: TGCAGTTACGGGACAGGGGATGGCTACACCTTC.

Note on this clonotype: Since a much larger clone is just one base distant, this may be a read error. The CDR3 sequence is CASSLGRHGPEAQYF. In DNA form, the CDR3 reads TGTGCCAGCAGTTTAGGACGACACGGGCCAGAGGCCCAGTACTTC. The genes are TRBV12-3 or TRBV12-4 and TRBJ2-5; the D is unclear. This CDR3 is built from 15 residues.

This clonotype was counted many times. The V call is TRBV12-3 or TRBV12-4, the J call TRBJ1-1; 9 bases agree with TRBD1. V lost 5 bases, J lost 1 base, and 5 bases stayed unmatched. The CDR3 totals 15 residues. The chain's CDR3 is CASSHPGQGNTEAFF. The CDR3 DNA reads as TGTGCCAGCAGTCATCCGGGACAGGGGAACACTGAAGCTTTCTTT.

This clonotype was picked up a small number of times. The chain links TRBV4-3 to TRBJ2-7, with D possibly TRBD1 on 7 matching bases. This CDR3 is 17 amino acids long. V lost 1 base and J 0 bases, leaving 16 bases between the germline ends. Germline-derived CDR1 and CDR2 are LGHNA and YSLEER. The CDR3 loop reads CASSQGRRGQSSYEQYF. The CDR3 DNA sequence: TGCGCCAGCAGCCAAGGAAGGAGGGGGCAGAGCTCCTACGAGCAGTACTTC.

This rearrangement joins TRBV28 to TRBJ1-5; D is ambiguous. The CDR3 sequence is 11 residues long. CDR1 is MDHEN, CDR2 SYDVKM, per germline. V was cut by 3 bases and J by 11 bases, with 8 bases left in between. The CDR3 loop is CASSLFAAQHF. CDR3 in DNA: TGTGCCAGCAGTTTGTTTGCAGCCCAGCATTTT.

This clonotype was picked up one time. With a much larger clone just one base away, this may be a read error. This CDR3 is CAISYSTSGLQYF. The CDR3 DNA is TGTGCCATCAGTTACTCGACGTCGGGACTGCAGTACTTC. The V call is TRBV10-3, the J call TRBJ2-5; D may be TRBD2 (6 bases). The V end was cut by 5 bases, the J end by 11 bases, with 18 bases between. Per the germline V gene, CDR1 is ENHRY and CDR2 is SYGVKD. The CDR3 runs to 13 residues.